What follows are 10 T cell receptor beta chains derived from one specimen sequenced in a study of lymphopenia after photon versus proton radiotherapy. Profiled with immunoSEQ multiplex PCR; TCRdb holds only in-frame clones, not every one. Of 25,000 to 30,000 clones detected, around nine tenths appear once; the ten largest clones hold approximately 45%. This specimen consisted of peripheral blood, obtained from a patient treated with proton-based radiotherapy. The receptors were gathered from a woman in her sixties with cholangiocarcinoma. Some clones in this sample may be carry-over from other donors' samples.

This clone was seen only a few times. V gene TRBV27 combines with J gene TRBJ1-1; D might be TRBD1 (6 bases). Trimming cost V 6 bases and J 7 bases, with 15 bases left between them. Germline CDR1 and CDR2: MNHEY and SMNVEV (reference sequence). This CDR3 region has 13 residues. As DNA, the CDR3 is TGTGCCAGCAGATCGACAGGTCGCCGTGAAGCTTTCTTT. It is translated as CASRSTGRREAFF.

The V call is TRBV19, the J call TRBJ2-1, with D perhaps being TRBD1 or TRBD2 (5 bases each). V was trimmed by 3 bases and J by 10 bases, leaving 19 bases between them. Germline V gene lookup returns CDR1 LNHDA and CDR2 SQIVND (reference sequence). This CDR3 is built from 15 residues. In DNA form, the CDR3 reads TGTGCCAGTAGTATCGGTAATTTGTGGGGGAACGAGCAGTTCTTC. It translates to CASSIGNLWGNEQFF.

This chain joins TRBV7-9 and TRBJ1-3; D is uncertain. There are 11 residues in the CDR3. V dropped 1 base and J dropped 5 bases, with 0 bases sitting between them. CDR1 is SEHNR and CDR2 is FQNEAQ in the germline V gene (reference sequence). The CDR3 sequence is CASSLGNTIYF. CDR3 coding DNA: TGTGCCAGCAGCTTAGGAAACACCATATATTTT.

V is TRBV4-3 and J is TRBJ2-7; D may be TRBD1 (5 bases). The CDR3 spans 14 residues. V lost 3 bases, J lost 5 bases, and 14 bases lay in between. Germline CDR1 and CDR2: LGHNA and YSLEER. In DNA, the CDR3 is TGCGCCAGCAGCCACCTTGACAGCCCCCACGAGCAGTACTTC. This codes for CASSHLDSPHEQYF.

The V gene is TRBV18, the J gene TRBJ1-5; D not resolved. Trimming shortened V by 6 bases and J by 3 bases, and 12 bases separated the two germline ends. In germline, CDR1 is KGHSH, CDR2 LQKENI. This CDR3 is 14 amino acids long. In DNA form, the CDR3 reads TGTGCCAGCTCTGAGCAGCCTAACAATCAGCCCCAGCATTTT. Its protein is CASSEQPNNQPQHF.

This rearrangement joins TRBV27 to TRBJ2-5; D is unresolved. The length of the CDR3 is 16 residues. Trimming removed 4 bases from V and 2 bases from J, with 17 bases in between. The germline V gene encodes CDR1 MNHEY and CDR2 SMNVEV (reference sequence). CDR3 in DNA: TGTGCCAGCAGTTCCCAGCTCATGGTAGCACAAGAGACCCAGTACTTC. Translated: CASSSQLMVAQETQYF.

The chain links TRBV14 to TRBJ2-3; perhaps TRBD1 as D (6 bases). Germline loops: CDR1 SGHDN, CDR2 FVKESK. The CDR3 extends over 15 amino acids. V was trimmed by 5 bases and J by 0 bases, leaving 12 bases between them. The CDR3 nucleotides are TGTGCCAGCAGCTTCGGACAGCGTAGCACAGATACGCAGTATTTT. As protein: CASSFGQRSTDTQYF.

This clone was counted between two and nine times. The chain employs TRBV14 and TRBJ2-2, with D perhaps given as TRBD1 or TRBD2 (5 bases each). The V end was cut by 3 bases, the J end by 7 bases, with 15 bases between. The germline gives CDR1 SGHDN, CDR2 FVKESK. The CDR3 totals 15 residues. CDR3 coding DNA: TGTGCCAGCAGCCACGCCGGGACGGCCCTCGGGGAGCTGTTTTTT. Translating it yields CASSHAGTALGELFF.

V and J are TRBV6-5 and TRBJ1-1, with 8 bases identical to TRBD1. V was pared by 6 bases and J by 6 bases, with 6 bases of the junction left unmatched. Germline V lookup: CDR1 MNHEY, CDR2 SVGAGI. The CDR3 extends over 13 amino acids. The CDR3 here is CASRGQVNAEAFF. CDR3 in DNA: TGTGCCAGCAGGGGACAGGTTAACGCTGAAGCTTTCTTT.

V is TRBV27 and J is TRBJ2-5; the D gene could be TRBD1 or TRBD2 (5 bases each). CDR1 is MNHEY and CDR2 is SMNVEV in the germline V gene (reference sequence). The ends were cut back, 8 bases at V and 9 bases at J, with 13 bases in the middle. This CDR3 spans 11 amino acids. CDR3 sequence (DNA): TGTGCCAGCGGTACCTGGGGGTCCCAGTACTTC. Encoded protein: CASGTWGSQYF.